These T cell receptor beta chains were read from a single sample in a study of post-analysis software for immune sequencing data. Via MiXCR, TCRdb re-called the PCR reads, giving one row per CDR3 protein. The sample lists about half a million distinct CDR3 sequences, approximately 45% occurring once. Sequencing was done on a sample of blood. These receptors all come from a girl aged 10-17 years with multiple sclerosis. The CDR3 runs from the conserved cysteine through the conserved F or W. D genes are given only for firm matches. Only some rows state a clone size, as once, few, many or a class for expanded clones.

j_call clone_size d_call v_call cdr3_aa cdr3_nt
TRBJ2-7 few NA TRBV6-5 CASSGPGTNEQYF TGTGCCAGCAGTGGGCCAGGGACGAACGAGCAGTACTTC
TRBJ2-4 NA NA TRBV29-1 CSVGLVGRHIQYF TGCAGCGTTGGGCTCGTGGGGAGACACATTCAGTACTTC
TRBJ2-1 NA NA TRBV4-3 CASSQRGSGSYNEQFF TGCGCCAGCAGCCAGAGGGGGAGCGGATCCTACAATGAGCAGTTCTTC
TRBJ1-5 NA NA TRBV7-2 CASSLEQDSNQPQHF TGTGCCAGCAGCTTAGAGCAGGACTCCAATCAGCCCCAGCATTTT
TRBJ2-1 many TRBD2 TRBV27 CASSQGTSGTYNEQFF TGTGCCAGCAGCCAAGGGACTAGCGGGACCTACAATGAGCAGTTCTTC
TRBJ2-7 NA NA TRBV10-1 CASSDSLTTSAYEQYF TGCGCCAGCAGTGATTCCCTTACAACGTCAGCGTACGAGCAGTACTTC
TRBJ1-4 NA NA TRBV5-1 CASSTRDGNEKLFF TGCGCCAGCAGCACAAGAGACGGGAATGAAAAACTGTTTTTT
TRBJ2-7 few NA TRBV5-1 CASSLSGGTSYEQYF TGCGCCAGCAGCTTGAGTGGCGGGACTTCCTACGAGCAGTACTTC
TRBJ2-5 NA NA TRBV6-2/TRBV6-3 CASRPADLGGEQYF TGTGCCAGCAGACCAGCGGACCTCGGGGGTGAGCAGTACTTC
TRBJ2-1 NA NA TRBV28 CASCVRTSSYNEQFF TGTGCCAGCTGTGTTCGGACATCCTCCTACAATGAGCAGTTCTTC
TRBJ2-7 NA TRBD2 TRBV12-3/TRBV12-4 CASSFGLGSDEQYF TGTGCCAGCAGTTTTGGACTAGGATCCGACGAGCAGTACTTC
TRBJ2-4 few TRBD2 TRBV11-2 CASRRTGLAGGAKNIQYF TGTGCCAGCAGACGAACGGGACTAGCGGGTGGGGCCAAAAACATTCAGTACTTC
TRBJ2-1 NA NA TRBV5-1 CASSLGFGTNNEQFF TGCGCCAGCAGCTTGGGGTTTGGGACCAACAATGAGCAGTTCTTC
TRBJ2-1 NA NA TRBV6-6 CASSYVASDHKEQFF TGTGCCAGCAGTTACGTGGCTAGCGACCACAAAGAGCAGTTCTTC
TRBJ2-2 NA NA TRBV29-1 CSVGQPGELFF TGCAGCGTTGGCCAGCCCGGGGAGCTGTTTTTT
TRBJ2-1 few TRBD2 TRBV20-1 CSARGTSGSNEQFF TGCAGTGCTAGAGGGACTAGCGGGAGTAATGAGCAGTTCTTC
TRBJ2-6 NA TRBD2 TRBV7-3 CAGGGTGANVLTF TGTGCCGGGGGGGGTACTGGGGCCAACGTCCTGACTTTC
TRBJ2-7 few NA TRBV28 CASSLGNGYEQYF TGTGCCAGCAGTTTAGGTAACGGCTACGAGCAGTACTTC
TRBJ2-7 NA NA TRBV27 CASSFAGAMGGSMSEQYF TGTGCCAGCAGTTTCGCGGGGGCCATGGGCGGGAGCATGAGCGAGCAGTACTTC
TRBJ2-7 NA TRBD2 TRBV20-1 CSSRLAGQHYEQYF TGCAGTTCAAGACTAGCGGGACAGCACTACGAGCAGTACTTC
TRBJ1-2 NA TRBD1 TRBV6-5 CASSLSGQGGGYGYTF TGTGCCAGCAGTCTATCGGGACAGGGAGGGGGCTATGGCTACACCTTC
TRBJ2-7 NA NA TRBV7-2 CASSLDRQASIYEQYF TGTGCCAGCAGCTTGGATAGACAGGCATCTATCTACGAGCAGTACTTC
TRBJ2-5 few TRBD2 TRBV29-1 CSVETSGRPAQETQYF TGCAGCGTTGAGACTAGCGGGAGACCCGCCCAAGAGACCCAGTACTTC
TRBJ2-1 NA NA TRBV4-2 CASGQRQTGNEQFF TGTGCCAGCGGCCAGCGACAGACGGGGAATGAGCAGTTCTTC
TRBJ2-3 few TRBD1 TRBV15 CATSRRQGFDTQYF TGTGCCACCAGCAGAAGACAGGGGTTCGATACGCAGTATTTT
TRBJ2-3 NA TRBD2 TRBV7-2 CASSPGTSGVLFDTDTQYF TGTGCCAGCAGCCCAGGGACTAGCGGGGTTTTGTTTGACACAGATACGCAGTATTTT
TRBJ2-7 once TRBD1 TRBV6-2/TRBV6-3 CASSSPNQDRGYEQYF TGTGCCAGCAGTTCCCCGAACCAGGACAGGGGCTACGAGCAGTACTTC
TRBJ1-1 NA NA TRBV6-1 CASSELWAGMETEAFF TGTGCCAGCAGTGAACTCTGGGCAGGGATGGAGACTGAAGCTTTCTTT
TRBJ1-1 NA TRBD1 TRBV5-1 CASSLGTGGGGTEAFF TGTGCCAGCAGCCTCGGGACAGGGGGCGGTGGGACTGAAGCTTTCTTT
TRBJ2-1 NA TRBD2 TRBV12-3/TRBV12-4 CASSLGGLAGGEQFF TGTGCCAGCAGTTTAGGGGGATTAGCGGGAGGGGAGCAGTTCTTC
TRBJ1-2 NA NA TRBV7-2 CASSLVLNYGYTF TGTGCCAGCAGCTTAGTTCTAAACTATGGCTACACCTTC
TRBJ2-6 few NA TRBV12-3/TRBV12-4 CASSPGLFSGANVLTF TGTGCCAGCAGTCCAGGACTATTTTCTGGGGCCAACGTCCTGACTTTC
TRBJ2-1 NA TRBD1 TRBV12-3/TRBV12-4 CASSLDRDVFSYNEQFF TGTGCCAGCAGTTTGGACAGGGATGTTTTTTCCTACAATGAGCAGTTCTTC
TRBJ2-7 NA TRBD2 TRBV27 CASSSTGTSGAFSYEQYF TGTGCCAGCAGTTCAACCGGGACTAGCGGGGCATTTTCCTACGAGCAGTACTTC
TRBJ2-1 NA TRBD1 TRBV20-1 CSARDSTGDNEQFF TGCAGTGCTAGAGATTCGACAGGGGACAATGAGCAGTTCTTC
TRBJ2-1 NA NA TRBV5-5 CASSLEQLAIYNEQFF TGTGCCAGCAGCTTGGAGCAGCTAGCGATTTACAATGAGCAGTTCTTC
TRBJ2-7 few TRBD1 TRBV20-1 CSANRDRSSYEQYF TGCAGTGCTAACCGGGACAGGAGCTCCTACGAGCAGTACTTC
TRBJ2-5 NA TRBD1 TRBV28 CASSTTGFQETQYF TGTGCCAGCAGCACGACAGGGTTCCAAGAGACCCAGTACTTC
TRBJ1-4 NA NA TRBV29-1 CSVGDTRNEKLFF TGCAGCGTAGGGGACACCCGTAATGAAAAACTGTTTTTT
TRBJ2-1 NA NA TRBV5-1 CASSVGLINEQFF TGCGCCAGCAGCGTAGGACTTATCAATGAGCAGTTCTTC
TRBJ2-5 once TRBD1 TRBV7-3 CASSLAGTGGWTQYF TGTGCCAGCAGCTTAGCCGGGACAGGGGGGTGGACCCAGTACTTC
TRBJ2-1 NA TRBD2 TRBV6-1 CASSEGLGVYNEQFF TGTGCCAGCAGTGAGGGACTAGGGGTATACAATGAGCAGTTCTTC
TRBJ1-1 NA NA TRBV20-1 CSARDARGVDEAFF TGCAGTGCTAGAGATGCCAGAGGGGTTGATGAAGCTTTCTTT
TRBJ2-7 many NA TRBV11-2 CASSLDRFSYEQYF TGTGCCAGCAGCTTAGACAGATTCTCCTACGAGCAGTACTTC
TRBJ1-1 NA NA TRBV27 CASSSRGAMNTEAFF TGTGCCAGCAGTTCGAGGGGAGCCATGAACACTGAAGCTTTCTTT
TRBJ1-5 NA NA TRBV7-3 CASSLTGHQPQHF TGTGCCAGCAGCTTAACAGGGCATCAGCCCCAGCATTTT